This T cell receptor beta chain emerged from a study of regulatory T cells in long-lasting Graves disease. Regarding the study as a whole: New patients shared fewer public clonotypes (roughly 910) than persistent patients did (more than 2,500). The study found lower TCR diversity in persistent Graves' patients than in newly diagnosed ones.

This sample's time point: newly diagnosed GD, antithyroid drugs for less than 3 months. The TCR library was prepared using RNA isolated from PBMCs. CDR3 regions were amplified by Arm-PCR using iRepertoire HTBI primers to build TCR beta libraries. TCRdb used MiXCR to reprocess the multiplex PCR reads, holding one entry per CDR3 protein. The table has roughly 320,000 distinct CDR3 sequences, approximately 15% seen once; the top ten hold 25% to 30%. This clonotype was recorded at least ten times. What it recognizes is unknown. Germline CDR1 is MDHEN and CDR2 is SYDVKM. The CDR3 extends over 14 amino acids. Trimming took off 5 bases at V and 8 bases at J, with 15 bases between the two ends. This sample was also put to use in a study of T cells in Graves' hyperthyroidism and ophthalmopathy. That source adds: Most thyroid-expanded clonotypes above 0.001 were also found in blood. Researchers report that a 13 V-J model separated ophthalmopathy from stable hyperthyroidism.

The TCR comes from a man aged 35-49 years with Graves disease. The chain employs TRBV28 and TRBJ1-4; perhaps TRBD1 as D (6 bases). The material was peripheral blood mononuclear cells (PBMCs), obtained at new diagnosis, from a patient treated with antithyroid drugs. CDR3 nucleotide sequence: TGTGCCAGCAGTCTAGGGGGGGGCAAGGAAAAACTGTTTTTT. Translating gives CASSLGGGKEKLFF. The complete variable domain, with remaining parts taken from reference TRBV28 and TRBJ1-4, reads DVKVTQSSRYLVKRTGEKVFLECVQDMDHENMFWYRQDPGLGLRLIYFSYDVKMKEKGDIPEGYSVSREKKERFSLILESASTNQTSMYLCASSLGGGKEKLFFGSGTQLSVL.